What follows is one T cell receptor (beta chain) and its context. The data were taken from a study of shared clonotypes between healthy human individuals. TCRdb's table, derived via immunoSEQ multiplex PCR, lists solely in-frame clones and lacks some. In the table there are about 490,000 clones, roughly 85% of which are singletons. The study drew its donors from healthy HIV-negative adults without recent acute infections or vaccinations. Trimming took 0 bases from V and 3 from J, leaving 5 bases between them. CDR3 length: 13 residues. The germline CDR1 and CDR2 sequences are LNHDA and SQIVND (reference sequence).

The sample taken for sequencing was PBMCs. The receptor was isolated from a woman between 35 and 50 years old in good health. Some clones in this sample may be carry-over from other donors' samples. J is TRBJ1-1 and V is TRBV19, with D perhaps matching TRBD1 (5 bases). CDR3 protein: CASSIEGDTEAFF. Written as DNA, the CDR3 is TGTGCCAGTAGTATAGAAGGGGACACTGAAGCTTTCTTT.